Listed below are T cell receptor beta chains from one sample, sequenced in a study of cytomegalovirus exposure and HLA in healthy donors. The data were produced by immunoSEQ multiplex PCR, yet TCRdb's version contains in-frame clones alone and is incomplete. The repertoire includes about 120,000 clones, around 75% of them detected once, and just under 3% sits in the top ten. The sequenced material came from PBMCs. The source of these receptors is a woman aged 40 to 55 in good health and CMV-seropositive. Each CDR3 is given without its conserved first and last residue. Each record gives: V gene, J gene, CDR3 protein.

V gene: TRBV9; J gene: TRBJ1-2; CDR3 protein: ASSEGAGYGYT
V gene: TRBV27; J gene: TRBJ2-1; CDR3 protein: ASSRQFEEQF
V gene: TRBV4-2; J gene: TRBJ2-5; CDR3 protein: ASSQDMTSGWETQY
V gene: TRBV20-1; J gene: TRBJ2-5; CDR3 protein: SAPSLAVIY
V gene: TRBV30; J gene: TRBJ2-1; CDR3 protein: AWSGTSGGVGEQF
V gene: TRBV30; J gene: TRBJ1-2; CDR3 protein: AWSRAYGYT
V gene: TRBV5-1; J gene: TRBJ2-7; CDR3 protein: ASSLGVTGEHEQY
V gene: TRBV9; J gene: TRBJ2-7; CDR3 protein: ASSVAEGFYEQY
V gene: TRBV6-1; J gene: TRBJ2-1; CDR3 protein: ASTGSSYNEQF
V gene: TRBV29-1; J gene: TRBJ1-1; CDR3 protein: SVDRGLANTEAF
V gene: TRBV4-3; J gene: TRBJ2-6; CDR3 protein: ASSHTSGRASGANVLT
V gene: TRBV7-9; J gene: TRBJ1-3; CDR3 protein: ASSSDTNSGNTIY
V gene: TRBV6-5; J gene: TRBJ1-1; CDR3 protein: ASSYRGPLNTEAF
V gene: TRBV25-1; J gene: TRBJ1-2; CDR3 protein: ASSETLNYGYT
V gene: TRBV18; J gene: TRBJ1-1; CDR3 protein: ASSQTDRESEAF
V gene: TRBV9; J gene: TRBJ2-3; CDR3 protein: ASSSQDTQY
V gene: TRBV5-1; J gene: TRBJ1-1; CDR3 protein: ASREDRRNTEAF
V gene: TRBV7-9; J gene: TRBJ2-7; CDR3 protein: ASSPPQGSYEQY
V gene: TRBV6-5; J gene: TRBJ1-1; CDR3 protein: ASSSDSREAF
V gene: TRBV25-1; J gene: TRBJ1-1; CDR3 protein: ASREDRAANTEAF
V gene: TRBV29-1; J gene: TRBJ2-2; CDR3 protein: SVEGQGFGELF
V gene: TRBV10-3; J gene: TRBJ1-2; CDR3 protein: AISGQVVGYT
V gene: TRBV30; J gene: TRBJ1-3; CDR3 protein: AWGALEAED
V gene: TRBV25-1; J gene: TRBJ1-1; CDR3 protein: ASSESRGWNTEAF
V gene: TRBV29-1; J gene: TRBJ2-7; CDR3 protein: SVYQQGSASYEQY
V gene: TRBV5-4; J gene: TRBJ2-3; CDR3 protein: ASSLGGGGTDTQY
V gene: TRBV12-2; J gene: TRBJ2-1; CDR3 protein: ASRFSEAVQLHNEQF
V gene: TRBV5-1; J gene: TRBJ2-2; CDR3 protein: ASSLGGLAGDHGELF
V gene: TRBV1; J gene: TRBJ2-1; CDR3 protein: TVAVRGGEQF
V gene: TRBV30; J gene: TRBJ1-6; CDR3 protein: AWSATGWRSPLH
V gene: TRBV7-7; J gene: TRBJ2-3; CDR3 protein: ASSLAEGDTQY
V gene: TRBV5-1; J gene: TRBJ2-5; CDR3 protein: ASSSLSLTSGGTRETQY
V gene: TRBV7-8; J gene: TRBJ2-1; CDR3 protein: ASSLGLAGEQF
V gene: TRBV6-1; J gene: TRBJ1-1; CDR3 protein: ASGREGTEAF
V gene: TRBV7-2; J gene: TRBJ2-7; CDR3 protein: ASRVRTGGGYEQY
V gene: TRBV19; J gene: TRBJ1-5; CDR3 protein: ASSSSGGRQPQH
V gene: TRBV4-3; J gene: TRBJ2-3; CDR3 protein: ASSPGTSNTQY
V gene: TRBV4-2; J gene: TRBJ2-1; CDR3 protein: ASSQDSGGFPDNEQF
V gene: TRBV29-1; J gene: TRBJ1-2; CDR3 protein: SVEAGVFNGYT
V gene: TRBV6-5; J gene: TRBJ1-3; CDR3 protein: ASSRQGVTGNTIY
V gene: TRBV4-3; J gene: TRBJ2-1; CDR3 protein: ASSQDRGGTSAYNEQF
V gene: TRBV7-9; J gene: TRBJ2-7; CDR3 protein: ASSPLAGLLSYEQY
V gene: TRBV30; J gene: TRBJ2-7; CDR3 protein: AWTGGQGPDEQY
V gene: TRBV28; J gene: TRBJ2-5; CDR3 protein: ASSHDWKETQY
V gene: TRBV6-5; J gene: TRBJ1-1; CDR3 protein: ASSHRPRQGPEAF